Included here is one T cell receptor beta chain sequence, with context. Its matching antigen is unknown. The data were obtained in a study of cytomegalovirus exposure and HLA in healthy donors. General study points: Differences between HLA loci emerged in a later analysis of TCR association rates, with DRB1 most and HLA-C fewest. About 87% or about 30% of the time was how often most TCR beta V segments were productive, according to an earlier analysis.

Germline CDR1 is MGHRA and CDR2 is YSYEKL. The length of the CDR3 is 18 residues. Trimming took off 0 bases at V and 0 bases at J, with 15 bases between the two ends. The primer mix had 60 Vbeta and 13 Jbeta primers. TCRdb's copy holds only in-frame clones and misses some; the assay was immunoSEQ multiplex PCR. The repertoire includes nearly 110,000 clones, around 73% of them detected once, and around 7.8% sits in the top ten. The sequence was collected from a man aged 30 to 45 in good health and CMV-seronegative. The sample was PBMCs. The chain uses TRBV4-1 and TRBJ1-5; D is undetermined. CDR3 bases: TGCGCCAGCAGCCAAGATACTGTTGGTGAGGGTAGCAATCAGCCCCAGCATTTT. It specifies CASSQDTVGEGSNQPQHF.